Following are 15 T cell receptor beta chains from one sample sequenced in a study of cytomegalovirus exposure and HLA in healthy donors. The PCR used 60 Vbeta and 13 Jbeta primers. Clones were sequenced by immunoSEQ multiplex PCR, and TCRdb holds only the in-frame ones, with some missing. Counted here are some 210,000 clones, 60% to 80% occurring once; the ten biggest clones make up 3.8%. Sequenced material: PBMCs. The receptors were sampled from a male donor in good health and CMV-seronegative.

Note on this clone: Mismatch with germline at one junction end may stem from a read error. The chain carries TRBV7-9 and TRBJ1-6; the D gene is possibly TRBD1 (6 bases). The CDR3 sequence is 16 residues long. Per the germline V gene, CDR1 is SEHNR and CDR2 is FQNEAQ (reference sequence). This chain's CDR3 is CSSSLGGRQGKAPLHF. The CDR3 region has the DNA TGTTCCAGCAGCTTAGGAGGCCGGCAGGGGAAGGCACCCCTCCACTTT.

The genes are TRBV6-5 and TRBJ2-1; 10 nucleotides agree with TRBD1. The ends lost 0 bases at V and 2 bases at J; junction bases unmatched: 1. The length of the CDR3 is 16 residues. The V gene's germline CDR1 is MNHEY and CDR2 SVGAGI. The CDR3 sequence: CASSYSGTGAYNEQFF. The CDR3 DNA reads TGTGCCAGCAGTTACTCCGGGACAGGGGCCTACAATGAGCAGTTCTTC.

The sample holds a few counts of this clone. The V and J genes are TRBV7-2 and TRBJ1-1, with D possibly being TRBD1 (5 bases). The V gene's germline CDR1 is SGHTA and CDR2 FQGNSA. The length of the CDR3 is 12 residues. Trimming left V 2 bases short and J 6 bases short, with 7 bases between. CDR3 coding DNA: TGTGCCAGCAGCTTACGACAGCCTGAAGCTTTCTTT. This gives the protein CASSLRQPEAFF.

This clone has a single count. The V and J genes are TRBV14 and TRBJ2-2; TRBD1 matches 8 bases. CDR3 length: 14 amino acids. V trimming: 8 bases; J trimming: 2 bases; junction bases outside the gene matches: 4. Germline lookup yields CDR1 SGHDN and CDR2 FVKESK. The chain's CDR3 is CASQGAQNTGELFF. The CDR3 nucleotides read TGTGCCAGCCAGGGGGCGCAAAACACCGGGGAGCTGTTTTTT.

As to this clone: This specimen includes other DNA sequences encoding the same CDR3. The chain combines TRBV19 with TRBJ2-1, with D possibly being TRBD2 (5 bases). The CDR3 contains 14 residues. V lost 3 bases, J lost 7 bases, and 13 bases lay in between. Per germline, CDR1 LNHDA and CDR2 SQIVND (reference sequence). The CDR3 reads CASSIGLAGNEQFF. In DNA, the CDR3 is TGTGCCAGTAGTATCGGCCTAGCCGGGAATGAGCAGTTCTTC.

J is TRBJ1-1 and V is TRBV6-1, with 8 bases matching TRBD1. V lost 4 bases to trimming and J lost 8 bases; unmatched junction nucleotides: 15. CDR3 length: 16 amino acids. Germline V gives CDR1 MNHNS, CDR2 SASEGT. CDR3 amino acids: CASSALVGRGPYEAFF. CDR3 nucleotide sequence: TGTGCCAGCAGTGCATTAGTGGGCAGGGGGCCATACGAAGCTTTCTTT.

The chain's CDR3 is CAISDMEGQSNQPQHF. The CDR3 DNA sequence: TGTGCCATCAGTGATATGGAAGGACAAAGCAATCAGCCCCAGCATTTT. The chain is built from TRBV10-3 and TRBJ1-5; D possibly corresponds to TRBD1 (5 bases). Germline CDR1 is ENHRY and CDR2 is SYGVKD. Trimming left V 3 bases short and J 1 base short, with 13 bases between. This CDR3 spans 16 amino acids.

The chain employs TRBV14 and TRBJ2-3; D possibly corresponds to TRBD2 (5 bases). This CDR3 contains 16 residues. Germline lookup yields CDR1 SGHDN and CDR2 FVKESK. The V and J ends lost 3 bases and 2 bases respectively, with 15 bases between them. CDR3 sequence: CASSQTSGGYTDTQYF. CDR3 bases: TGTGCCAGCAGCCAGACAAGCGGAGGTTACACAGATACGCAGTATTTT. The full variable domain, with the rest looked up from reference TRBV14 and TRBJ2-3, is EAGVTQFPSHSVIEKGQTVTLRCDPISGHDNLYWYRRVMGKEIKFLLHFVKESKQDESGMPNNRFLAERTGGTYSTLKVQPAELEDSGVYFCASSQTSGGYTDTQYFGPGTRLTVL.

This chain connects TRBV27 to TRBJ1-2, with TRBD1 matching over 7 bases. Germline assignment: CDR1 MNHEY and CDR2 SMNVEV (reference sequence). V lost 5 bases and J lost 1; bases outside the gene matches: 7. CDR3 length: 15 amino acids. The CDR3 spells CASSPRTGINYGYTF. In DNA, the CDR3 is TGTGCCAGCAGTCCCCGGACAGGAATTAACTATGGCTACACCTTC.

The V gene is TRBV7-3, the J gene TRBJ2-1; D is unclear. Germline CDR1 and CDR2: SGHTA and FQGTGA. V was pared by 5 bases and J by 4 bases, with 15 bases between. This CDR3 region has 15 residues. The CDR3 loop reads CASSLDHPKYNEQFF. The CDR3 bases are TGTGCCAGCAGCCTAGATCACCCCAAATACAATGAGCAGTTCTTC.

For this clone: An end of the junction differs from the germline gene, which may be a read error. The rearrangement joins TRBV7-9 to TRBJ1-1; TRBD1 aligns across 9 bases. This CDR3 contains 16 residues. The germline gives CDR1 SEHNR, CDR2 FQNEAQ (reference sequence). The CDR3 sequence: CSSSLNGDRANFEAFF. CDR3 DNA: TGTTCCAGCAGCTTAAATGGGGACAGGGCTAATTTCGAAGCTTTCTTT.

This chain joins TRBV19 and TRBJ1-4; 7 bases are a match to TRBD1. The CDR3 totals 14 residues. J lost 4 bases, V lost 5 bases, and 4 bases had no gene match. Germline V gene data show CDR1 as LNHDA and CDR2 as SQIVND (reference sequence). The CDR3 DNA is TGTGCCAGTAGTCCAGGGACAGTTAATGAAAAACTGTTTTTT. Its protein product is CASSPGTVNEKLFF.

The CDR3 DNA reads as TGTGCCAGTGCGAACGACAGGGCAAGTACGCAGTATTTT. Amino acid sequence: CASANDRASTQYF. The chain has TRBV19 and TRBJ2-3; 7 bases are a match to TRBD1. Germline V lookup: CDR1 LNHDA, CDR2 SQIVND (reference sequence). V gave up 8 bases and J gave up 8 bases; unmatched junction bases: 10. The CDR3 spans 13 residues.

The chain combines TRBV10-1 with TRBJ2-7, with 13 bases identical to TRBD2. Germline CDR1 and CDR2: WNHNN and SYGVQD (reference sequence). CDR3 length: 15 amino acids. V lost 2 bases to trimming and J lost 9 bases; unmatched junction nucleotides: 7. CDR3 in amino acids: CASSEGTSGDMGQYF. The CDR3 DNA reads as TGCGCCAGCAGTGAGGGGACTAGCGGGGACATGGGGCAGTACTTC.

The chain links TRBV9 to TRBJ1-3, with D possibly matching TRBD1 (6 bases). Germline loops: CDR1 SGDLS, CDR2 YYNGEE. CDR3 length: 18 residues. Trimming removed 0 bases from V and 0 bases from J, with 16 bases in between. The CDR3 DNA reads TGTGCCAGCAGCGTAGGGATTCAGGGGCAGATCTCTGGAAACACCATATATTTT. This translates into CASSVGIQGQISGNTIYF.